The 24 T cell receptor beta chains listed next were all sequenced from one sample in a study of blood T cell repertoires in COVID-19. The protocol was immunoSEQ multiplex PCR, while the TCRdb copy is restricted to in-frame clones and leaves out a portion. In the table there are 150,000 to 200,000 clones, around nine tenths of which are singletons. Sequencing was carried out using peripheral blood. These receptors all stem from a man in his forties with active or convalescent COVID-19.

The rearrangement uses TRBV18 and TRBJ2-7; D possibly corresponds to TRBD1 (7 bases). Trimming took off 5 bases at V and 5 bases at J, with 19 bases between the two ends. This CDR3 comprises 15 residues. Germline-derived CDR1 and CDR2 are KGHSH and LQKENI. CDR3 sequence: CASSFQGGPLDEQYF. In DNA form, the CDR3 reads TGTGCCAGCTCATTCCAGGGGGGCCCCCTGGACGAGCAGTACTTC.

The V and J genes are TRBV30 and TRBJ2-3; possibly TRBD2 for D (6 bases). This CDR3 contains 15 residues. Germline CDR1 GTSNPN, CDR2 SVGIG (reference sequence). Deletions cut 1 base from V and 0 bases from J, with 11 bases between. The CDR3, as DNA: TGTGCCTGGAGTGGACCTAGCGCCAGCACAGATACGCAGTATTTT. It codes for CAWSGPSASTDTQYF.

This clone has a handful of counts. V gene TRBV27 combines with J gene TRBJ1-5, with D perhaps TRBD1 (5 bases). Germline V gene data show CDR1 as MNHEY and CDR2 as SMNVEV (reference sequence). Deletions cut 2 bases from V and 9 bases from J, with 11 bases between. The CDR3 extends over 13 amino acids. This CDR3 is CASSLRGRGPQHF. CDR3 DNA sequence: TGTGCCAGCAGTTTACGTGGTAGGGGGCCCCAGCATTTT.

The chain links TRBV5-5 to TRBJ1-6; D not certain. V lost 2 bases and J 7 bases, leaving 10 bases between the germline ends. Germline CDR1 SGHKS, CDR2 YYEKEE (reference sequence). CDR3 length: 14 amino acids. The chain's CDR3 is CASSFRDYNSPLHF. Here the CDR3 DNA reads TGTGCCAGCAGCTTTCGGGATTACAATTCACCCCTCCACTTT.

The chain recombines TRBV2 with TRBJ2-5; TRBD1 matches at 7 bases. The CDR3 loop spans 14 amino acids. Germline V gene lookup returns CDR1 SNHLY and CDR2 FYNNEI. The ends lost 7 bases at V and 2 bases at J; junction bases unmatched: 7. The CDR3 reads CASNTRGQQETQYF. Here the CDR3 DNA reads TGTGCCAGCAATACCCGGGGACAGCAAGAGACCCAGTACTTC.

This chain joins TRBV11-1 and TRBJ1-2; 8 bases match TRBD1. The CDR3 contains 13 residues. The V and J ends lost 4 bases and 6 bases, in that order; junction bases with no gene match: 4. Germline CDR1 reads SGHAT; CDR2 reads FQDESV (reference sequence). In nucleotides, the CDR3 is TGTGCCAGCAGCTCCCCCAGGGGGCATGGCTACACCTTC. It specifies CASSSPRGHGYTF.

The chain recombines TRBV3-1 (or the pseudogene TRBV3-2) with TRBJ2-2; TRBD1 agrees at 9 bases. Germline V gene data show CDR1 as LGHDT and CDR2 as YNNKEL (reference sequence). CDR3 length: 16 residues. V was pared by 3 bases and J by 4 bases, with 6 bases of the junction left unmatched. The CDR3: CASSQTDRGGTGELFF. The CDR3 DNA follows: TGTGCCAGCAGCCAGACGGACAGGGGTGGCACCGGGGAGCTGTTTTTT.

This clone has more than one count but fewer than ten. This chain joins TRBV2 and TRBJ1-3; perhaps TRBD1 as D (6 bases). The CDR3 sequence is 14 residues long. Trimming shortened V by 6 bases and J by 4 bases, and 13 bases separated the two germline ends. CDR1 and CDR2 (germline): SNHLY, FYNNEI. The CDR3 nucleotides are TGTGCCAGCAGCGACAGGCTAGCCGGAAACACCATATATTTT. Encoded protein: CASSDRLAGNTIYF.

This sequence joins TRBV6-5 and TRBJ1-3; 8 nucleotides agree with TRBD1. With V trimmed by 7 bases and J by 4 bases, 9 bases remained unmatched. The germline V gene has CDR1 MNHEY and CDR2 SVGAGI. This CDR3 is built from 15 residues. The CDR3 region has the DNA TGTGCCAGCATGCGGACAGGGCTTTCCGGAAACACCATATATTTT. Protein sequence: CASMRTGLSGNTIYF.

J is TRBJ2-4 and V is TRBV4-1; 7 nucleotides match TRBD1. CDR1 is MGHRA and CDR2 is YSYEKL in the germline V gene. V trimming: 4 bases; J trimming: 2 bases; junction bases outside the gene matches: 11. CDR3 size: 17 residues. The CDR3 DNA reads TGCGCCAGCAGCCCCGGTCAGGGGGTTCTATCCAAAAACATTCAGTACTTC. Translated, it gives CASSPGQGVLSKNIQYF.

This clone was seen just once. CDR3 in DNA: TGTGCCAGCAGCTTAGTCGGGGGGGATACTTCCTACAATGAGCAGTTCTTC. Translation: CASSLVGGDTSYNEQFF. This rearrangement joins TRBV11-3 to TRBJ2-1, with 8 nucleotides matching TRBD2. Germline CDR1 reads SGHNT; CDR2 reads YENEEA. The CDR3 spans 17 residues. With V trimmed by 1 base and J by 1 base, 6 bases remained unmatched. Full variable domain (remainder filled in from reference TRBV11-3 and TRBJ2-1): EAGVVQSPRYKIIEKKQPVAFWCNPISGHNTLYWYLQNLGQGPELLIRYENEEAVDDSQLPKDRFSAERLKGVDSTLKIQPAELGDSAVYLCASSLVGGDTSYNEQFFGPGTRLTVL.

This chain joins TRBV10-3 and TRBJ1-2; perhaps TRBD1 as D (5 bases). CDR1 ENHRY and CDR2 SYGVKD come from the germline V gene. Trimming took off 4 bases at V and 1 base at J, with 13 bases between the two ends. The CDR3 covers 15 residues. Written as DNA, the CDR3 is TGTGCCATCAGTGGGGGGAGGGAGCTTAACTATGGCTACACCTTC. Its protein product is CAISGGRELNYGYTF.

The chain carries TRBV6-5 and TRBJ1-2; D not certain. Germline loops: CDR1 MNHEY, CDR2 SVGAGI. Between the trimmed V and J ends, which lost 5 bases and 3 bases, there was a span of 7 bases. The CDR3 covers 12 residues. The CDR3 sequence: CASSPQDYGYTF. The CDR3 DNA reads as TGTGCCAGCAGTCCGCAGGACTATGGCTACACCTTC.

V is TRBV19 and J is TRBJ2-5, with unresolved D. CDR1 is LNHDA and CDR2 is SQIVND in the germline V gene (reference sequence). This CDR3 contains 13 residues. Trimming removed 6 bases from V and 5 bases from J, with 13 bases in between. The CDR3 nucleotides read TGTGCCAGTAGCCGCCCGCAGTCGGAGACCCAGTACTTC. This gives the protein CASSRPQSETQYF. The whole variable domain, remainder taken from reference TRBV19 and TRBJ2-5, is DGGITQSPKYLFRKEGQNVTLSCEQNLNHDAMYWYRQDPGQGLRLIYYSQIVNDFQKGDIAEGYSVSREKKESFPLTVTSAQKNPTAFYLCASSRPQSETQYFGPGTRLLVL.

The chain joins TRBV3-1 (or the pseudogene TRBV3-2) to TRBJ1-4; 7 bases map to TRBD1. CDR1 LGHDT and CDR2 YNNKEL come from the germline V gene (reference sequence). The CDR3 sequence is 15 residues long. V dropped 1 base and J dropped 8; count of bases not matched to a gene: 7. The CDR3 DNA follows: TGTGCCAGCAGCCAAGCCAGGGGGGCTCGGGAAAAACTGTTTTTT. This sequence encodes CASSQARGAREKLFF.

The chain carries TRBV6-1 and TRBJ1-2; tentatively, D is TRBD1 (5 bases). CDR1 is MNHNS, CDR2 SASEGT, per germline. With 0 bases removed from V and 4 bases from J, the gap between germline ends came to 12 bases. CDR3 length equals 15 residues. As DNA, the CDR3 is TGTGCCAGCAGTGAAGCGGTAGGGGTGGCCTATGGCTACACCTTC. It codes for CASSEAVGVAYGYTF.

This chain uses TRBV9 with TRBJ1-1; D not resolved. V gave up 0 bases and J gave up 4 bases, with 13 bases separating them. The CDR3 totals 15 residues. CDR1 and CDR2 (germline): SGDLS, YYNGEE. CDR3 protein: CASSVDPLGGTEAFF. The CDR3 DNA follows: TGTGCCAGCAGCGTAGACCCCCTTGGAGGCACTGAAGCTTTCTTT.

The chain recombines TRBV10-3 with TRBJ1-3, with D possibly being TRBD1 (6 bases). Germline assignment: CDR1 ENHRY and CDR2 SYGVKD. The CDR3 extends over 17 amino acids. V was trimmed by 4 bases and J by 5 bases, leaving 21 bases between them. The CDR3 sequence is CAISGLRDTGGRNTIYF. Here the CDR3 DNA reads TGTGCCATCAGTGGACTCCGGGACACGGGAGGCAGAAACACCATATATTTT.

This clone was counted once. This rearrangement joins TRBV5-1 to TRBJ1-6; 9 positions match TRBD1. Trimming at V came to 3 bases and at J to 7 bases, leaving 2 bases not matched to a gene. The CDR3 contains 14 residues. The V gene's germline CDR1 is SGHRS and CDR2 YFSETQ. The CDR3 loop is CASSSQGANSPLHF. The CDR3 DNA sequence: TGCGCCAGCAGCTCACAGGGGGCGAATTCACCCCTCCACTTT.

V gene TRBV7-2 combines with J gene TRBJ1-1; D call uncertain. CDR1 and CDR2 from the germline V gene are SGHTA and FQGNSA. The CDR3 covers 15 residues. Trimming removed 0 bases at V and 2 bases at J, with 10 bases between. CDR3 sequence reads: CASSLALQINTEAFF. In DNA form, the CDR3 reads TGTGCCAGCAGCTTAGCGCTACAGATCAACACTGAAGCTTTCTTT.

This clone was recorded a few times. The chain couples TRBV18 to TRBJ2-7, with TRBD1 matching 7 bases. With 3 bases clipped from V and 2 bases from J, the junction kept 4 bases outside the gene matches. The CDR3 is 14 amino acids. Per the germline V gene, CDR1 is KGHSH and CDR2 is LQKENI. This CDR3 reads CASSPRTGAYEQYF. CDR3 in DNA: TGTGCCAGCTCACCGAGGACAGGTGCCTACGAGCAGTACTTC.

The CDR3 protein is CASSPGQVFFYTF. As DNA, the CDR3 is TGTGCCAGCAGCCCAGGACAGGTCTTCTTCTACACCTTC. The chain employs TRBV6-2 or TRBV6-3 and TRBJ1-2; TRBD1 aligns across 7 bases. Germline-derived CDR1 and CDR2 are MNHEY and SVGEGT. CDR3 length: 13 residues. The trim removed 6 bases at V and 10 bases at J, leaving 11 bases unmatched.

The chain carries TRBV12-3 or TRBV12-4 and TRBJ2-1, with D possibly being TRBD2 (6 bases). Trimming took 5 bases from V and 12 from J, leaving 14 bases between them. This CDR3 spans 12 amino acids. The CDR3 DNA follows: TGTGCCAGCAGTCCGGGACTTACCGCGCAGTTCTTC. It yields the protein CASSPGLTAQFF.

V and J are TRBV3-1 (or the pseudogene TRBV3-2) and TRBJ2-5, with 10 nucleotides matching TRBD2. Looked up from germline, CDR1 is LGHDT and CDR2 is YNNKEL (reference sequence). The CDR3 runs 16 residues. V trimming: 3 bases; J trimming: 4 bases; junction bases outside the gene matches: 8. The CDR3 region is CASSHALAGVGETQYF. The CDR3, as DNA: TGTGCCAGCAGCCATGCCCTAGCGGGGGTGGGAGAGACCCAGTACTTC.